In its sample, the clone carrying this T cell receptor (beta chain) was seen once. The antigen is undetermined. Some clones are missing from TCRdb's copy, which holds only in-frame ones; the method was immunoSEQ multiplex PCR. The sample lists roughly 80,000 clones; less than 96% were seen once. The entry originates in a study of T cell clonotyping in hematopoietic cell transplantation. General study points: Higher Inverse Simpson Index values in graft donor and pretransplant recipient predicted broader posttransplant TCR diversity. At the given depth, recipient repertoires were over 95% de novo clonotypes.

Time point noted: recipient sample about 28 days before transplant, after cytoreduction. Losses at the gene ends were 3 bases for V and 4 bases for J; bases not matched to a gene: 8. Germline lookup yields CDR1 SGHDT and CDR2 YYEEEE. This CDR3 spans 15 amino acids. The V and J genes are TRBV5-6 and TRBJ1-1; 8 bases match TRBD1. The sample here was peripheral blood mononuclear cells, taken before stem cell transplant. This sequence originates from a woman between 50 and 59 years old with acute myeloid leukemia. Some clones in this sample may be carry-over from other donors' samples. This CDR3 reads CASSWGTGSGTEAFF. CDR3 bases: TGTGCCAGCAGCTGGGGGACAGGAAGCGGCACTGAAGCTTTCTTT.